This T cell receptor beta chain was profiled in a study of T-cell reconstitution after alpha-beta-depleted transplantation in children. TCRbeta library construction was performed incorporating unique molecular identifiers. TCRdb reprocessed the PCR reads via MiXCR and lists one record per CDR3 protein. In the table there are about 540,000 distinct CDR3 sequences, about 17% of which are singletons. Deletions cut 0 bases from V and 2 bases from J, with 9 bases between. The CDR3 contains 15 residues. Germline CDR1 is SGDLS and CDR2 is YYNGEE. In this sample, this clonotype turned up a few times. The origin of this receptor is a human donor who donated a stem cell graft to a child with acute lymphoblastic leukemia. This sequence joins TRBV9 and TRBJ2-1; TRBD2 might be the D (5 bases). The source was PBMCs from the stem cell graft donor, collected from the stem cell graft. The CDR3: CASSVEEVPYNEQFF. The CDR3 DNA sequence: TGTGCCAGCAGCGTAGAGGAGGTTCCCTACAATGAGCAGTTCTTC.